These 29 T cell receptor beta chains were sequenced from one sample in a study of T cells in Graves' hyperthyroidism and ophthalmopathy. From RNA transcripts, TCR beta CDR3 regions were amplified. Carried out on the TCR CDR3, a first-round RT-PCR used the HTBI primer set. TCRdb analysed the multiplex PCR reads with MiXCR anew, one entry per CDR3 protein. The sample has 300,000 or so distinct CDR3 sequences; roughly 21% are singletons. The specimen sequenced was blood. All receptors come from a woman aged 50 to 65 with Graves' hyperthyroidism.

A word on this clonotype: A clone one base away is much larger, so this may be a read error. This chain's CDR3 is CSARGGYSPLHF. In DNA, the CDR3 is TGCAGTGCTAGAGGGGGGTATTCACCCCTCCACTTT. V gene TRBV20-1 combines with J gene TRBJ1-6; D possibly corresponds to TRBD1 (5 bases). With 1 base removed from V and 8 bases from J, the gap between germline ends came to 6 bases. Germline values: CDR1 DFQATT, CDR2 SNEGSKA (reference sequence). The CDR3 consists of 12 residues.

The chain employs TRBV29-1 and TRBJ2-4; D possibly corresponds to TRBD1 (5 bases). Deletions cut 4 bases from V and 6 bases from J, with 13 bases between. The CDR3 contains 13 residues. Germline V gene sequence: CDR1 SQVTM, CDR2 ANQGSEA. CDR3 region: CSVGAGIGNIQYF. CDR3 DNA sequence: TGCAGCGTTGGTGCAGGGATCGGAAACATTCAGTACTTC.

This chain connects TRBV7-2 to TRBJ2-1; the match to TRBD2 covers 8 bases. The trim removed 4 bases at V and 9 bases at J, leaving 11 bases unmatched. The CDR3 has 15 amino acids. Germline CDR1 SGHTA, CDR2 FQGNSA. The CDR3 spells CASSSHSGIPSEQFF. The CDR3 nucleotides are TGTGCCAGCAGCTCCCATAGCGGGATCCCGAGTGAGCAGTTCTTC.

The chain combines TRBV25-1 with TRBJ2-1, with 9 bases aligning to TRBD2. The length of the CDR3 is 15 residues. With 4 bases clipped from V and 10 bases from J, the junction kept 11 bases outside the gene matches. CDR1 MGHDK and CDR2 SYGVNS come from the germline V gene. The chain's CDR3 is CASSGAGGTLMEQFF. For the CDR3, the DNA is TGTGCCAGCAGTGGAGCGGGAGGAACTTTAATGGAGCAGTTCTTC.

This clonotype has at least ten counts. Relative to the germline gene, one junction end is altered; a read error may explain this. The rearrangement links TRBV7-6 to TRBJ2-5; 7 bases match TRBD2. This CDR3 is 18 amino acids long. The germline CDR1 and CDR2 sequences are SGHVS and FNYEAQ. CDR3 nucleotide sequence: TGTCCCAGCAGCTTTAGTACCGGGGTCCTCCGCGGGGGAGGGACCCAGTACTTC. Its translation is CPSSFSTGVLRGGGTQYF.

This clonotype showed up just a few times. The chain recombines TRBV7-9 with TRBJ2-7; D could derive from TRBD1 or TRBD2 (5 bases each). The CDR3 is 13 amino acids. Trimming removed 5 bases at V and 4 bases at J, with 12 bases between. Germline CDR1 SEHNR, CDR2 FQNEAQ (reference sequence). CDR3: CASSPSWGYEQYF. DNA of the CDR3: TGTGCCAGCAGCCCGTCCTGGGGGTACGAGCAGTACTTC.

This clonotype has ten or more counts. The chain recombines TRBV11-1 with TRBJ2-3; no clear D gene. The CDR3 is 15 amino acids. V lost 1 base and J lost 1, with 9 bases in between. In germline, CDR1 is SGHAT, CDR2 FQDESV (reference sequence). DNA for the CDR3: TGTGCCAGCAGCTTAGGGGTTCTTCGCACAGATACGCAGTATTTT. Protein product: CASSLGVLRTDTQYF.

The sample holds many counts of this clonotype. The rearrangement links TRBV5-1 to TRBJ2-3; TRBD2 matches 9 bases. V gave up 0 bases and J gave up 4 bases; unmatched junction bases: 6. The CDR3 is 16 amino acids. From germline, CDR1 is SGHRS and CDR2 YFSETQ. The CDR3 bases are TGCGCCAGCAGCTTGGACGCTAGCGGGGTGGCAGATACGCAGTATTTT. Its translation: CASSLDASGVADTQYF.

The chain uses TRBV20-1 and TRBJ2-3; a weak D match, TRBD1 (5 bases). The V gene's germline CDR1 is DFQATT and CDR2 SNEGSKA (reference sequence). The CDR3 sequence is 15 residues long. Trimming shortened V by 3 bases and J by 5 bases, and 18 bases separated the two germline ends. This chain's CDR3 is CSASLRALAEDTQYF. DNA for the CDR3: TGCAGTGCTAGTCTCAGGGCCTTAGCCGAAGATACGCAGTATTTT.

This clonotype was observed many times. This chain joins TRBV7-9 and TRBJ2-1; TRBD1 matches 11 bases. The CDR3 has 15 residues. Germline CDR1 and CDR2: SEHNR and FQNEAQ (reference sequence). J gave up 7 bases and V 5 bases, and 7 bases lay outside the gene matches. For the CDR3, the DNA is TGTGCCAGCAGCCTTACCGGACAGGGGGCTAATGAGCAGTTCTTC. It codes for CASSLTGQGANEQFF.

Turning to this clonotype: At one of its ends the junction is not consistent with the germline gene, which may arise from a read error. The chain employs TRBV7-7 and TRBJ1-4; D gene ambiguous. The length of the CDR3 is 12 residues. The germline V gene encodes CDR1 SSHAT and CDR2 FNYEAQ (reference sequence). The CDR3 reads CASSLDGRELFF. The CDR3 coding sequence is TGTGCTAGCAGCTTAGACGGGAGAGAACTGTTTTTT.

In the case of this clonotype: An end of the junction does not agree with germline; a read error may underlie this. The chain combines TRBV27 with TRBJ1-5; weak D call: TRBD1 (6 bases). Germline values: CDR1 MNHEY, CDR2 SMNVEV (reference sequence). CDR3 size: 14 residues. CDR3 DNA sequence: TGTACCAGCAGTCTCACAGGGAGCAATCAGCCCCAGCATTTT. Translation gives CTSSLTGSNQPQHF.

The gene calls are TRBV29-1 and TRBJ1-3, with 11 nucleotides matching TRBD1. This CDR3 spans 17 amino acids. The trim removed 4 bases at V and 2 bases at J, leaving 10 bases unmatched. Germline V lookup: CDR1 SQVTM, CDR2 ANQGSEA. CDR3 coding DNA: TGCAGCGTTGCCGGGACAGGGGGAGCCTTTACTGGAAACACCATATATTTT. It yields the protein CSVAGTGGAFTGNTIYF.

The V call is TRBV9, the J call TRBJ2-5; the match to TRBD2 covers 10 bases. CDR1 and CDR2 (germline): SGDLS, YYNGEE. V trimming: 0 bases; J trimming: 1 base; junction bases outside the gene matches: 6. The CDR3 spans 17 residues. In DNA, the CDR3 is TGTGCCAGCAGCGTAGCAGCAGGACTAGCGGTCCAAGAGACCCAGTACTTC. It translates to CASSVAAGLAVQETQYF.

This clonotype appeared a few times. This chain uses TRBV30 with TRBJ2-1; TRBD1 is a possible D gene (6 bases). In germline, CDR1 is GTSNPN, CDR2 SVGIG (reference sequence). The CDR3 is 10 residues long. V was trimmed by 8 bases and J by 15 bases, leaving 17 bases between them. This chain's CDR3 is CARLRDTMFF. CDR3 DNA: TGTGCCCGGCTCCGGGACACAATGTTCTTC.

This clonotype was counted many times. The J gene is TRBJ1-3, the V gene TRBV6-5; D not certain. V was trimmed by 2 bases and J by 4 bases, leaving 9 bases between them. The CDR3 extends over 14 amino acids. The germline CDR1 and CDR2 sequences are MNHEY and SVGAGI. The CDR3 reads CASSYRGSGNTIYF. DNA of the CDR3: TGTGCCAGCAGTTACCGGGGATCGGGAAACACCATATATTTT.

The chain couples TRBV19 to TRBJ2-7; D gene uncertain. This CDR3 region has 12 residues. The V end was cut by 7 bases, the J end by 0 bases, with 7 bases between. Per the germline V gene, CDR1 is LNHDA and CDR2 is SQIVND (reference sequence). The CDR3: CASNGDSYEQYF. The DNA of the CDR3 is TGTGCCAGTAACGGCGACTCCTACGAGCAGTACTTC. Looking up the rest from reference TRBV19 and TRBJ2-7 gives the full variable domain: DGGITQSPKYLFRKEGQNVTLSCEQNLNHDAMYWYRQDPGQGLRLIYYSQIVNDFQKGDIAEGYSVSREKKESFPLTVTSAQKNPTAFYLCASNGDSYEQYFGPGTRLTVT.

The V gene is TRBV5-1, the J gene TRBJ1-5, with D uncertain. V lost 4 bases and J 8 bases, leaving 13 bases between the germline ends. Germline CDR1 is SGHRS and CDR2 is YFSETQ. The CDR3 covers 13 residues. CDR3 amino acids: CASSLTPWEPQHF. In DNA, the CDR3 is TGCGCCAGCAGCCTGACGCCGTGGGAGCCCCAGCATTTT. The full variable domain, in which reference TRBV5-1 and TRBJ1-5 provide the parts outside the CDR3, is KAGVTQTPRYLIKTRGQQVTLSCSPISGHRSVSWYQQTPGQGLQFLFEYFSETQRNKGNFPGRFSGRQFSNSRSEMNVSTLELGDSALYLCASSLTPWEPQHFGDGTRLSIL.

The rearrangement joins TRBV6-2 or TRBV6-3 to TRBJ1-6; D uncertain. Germline assignment: CDR1 MNHEY and CDR2 SVGEGT. Deletions cut 7 bases from V and 6 bases from J, with 13 bases between. The CDR3 totals 14 residues. CDR3: CASTYGSLNSPLHF. DNA of the CDR3: TGTGCCAGCACCTATGGCAGTCTTAATTCACCCCTCCACTTT.

This sequence joins TRBV7-9 and TRBJ1-3; D is unresolved. CDR1 is SEHNR and CDR2 is FQNEAQ in the germline V gene (reference sequence). This CDR3 is built from 15 residues. V was trimmed by 1 base and J by 7 bases, leaving 14 bases between them. The CDR3 here is CASSLEDGFGNTIYF. The CDR3, as DNA: TGTGCCAGCAGCTTAGAGGACGGATTTGGCAACACCATATATTTT. Filled out from reference TRBV7-9 and TRBJ1-3, the complete variable domain reads DTGVSQNPRHKITKRGQNVTFRCDPISEHNRLYWYRQTLGQGPEFLTYFQNEAQLEKSRLLSDRFSAERPKGSFSTLEIQRTEQGDSAMYLCASSLEDGFGNTIYFGEGSWLTVV.

The CDR3 coding sequence is TGTGCCAGCAGCACCCCTAGCGGGAGTTCGAAGGAGTACTTC. This sequence encodes CASSTPSGSSKEYF. The genes are TRBV5-6 and TRBJ2-7, with 10 positions matching TRBD2. Germline V gene sequence: CDR1 SGHDT, CDR2 YYEEEE. The CDR3 has 14 amino acids. With 4 bases clipped from V and 11 bases from J, the junction kept 12 bases outside the gene matches.

The chain carries TRBV3-1 and TRBJ1-2; the D gene is possibly TRBD1 (5 bases). V was clipped by 4 bases and J by 8 bases, with 14 bases between them. The CDR3 has 13 amino acids. Germline values: CDR1 LGHDT, CDR2 YNNKEL (reference sequence). The CDR3 bases are TGTGCCAGCAGCCTATATCAGGGTGGGGGCTACACCTTC. Translation gives CASSLYQGGGYTF.

The chain joins TRBV6-2 or TRBV6-3 to TRBJ2-5, with no clear D. The CDR3 totals 15 residues. The germline V gene has CDR1 MNHEY and CDR2 SVGEGT. The germline V and J ends were trimmed by 2 bases and 1 base, with 11 bases remaining between them. For the CDR3, the DNA is TGTGCCAGCAGTTACCACGGACGGAGCCAAGAGACCCAGTACTTC. Amino acids: CASSYHGRSQETQYF.

This clonotype was observed at least ten times. This chain uses TRBV5-5 with TRBJ2-6, with D possibly being TRBD1 (5 bases). In germline, CDR1 is SGHKS, CDR2 YYEKEE (reference sequence). The CDR3 runs to 14 residues. The germline V and J ends were trimmed by 0 bases and 6 bases, with 7 bases remaining between them. The CDR3 region is CASSLEGPANVLTF. The CDR3 bases are TGTGCCAGCAGCTTGGAGGGGCCGGCCAACGTCCTGACTTTC. Filled out from reference TRBV5-5 and TRBJ2-6, the complete variable domain reads DAGVTQSPTHLIKTRGQQVTLRCSPISGHKSVSWYQQVLGQGPQFIFQYYEKEERGRGNFPDRFSARQFPNYSSELNVNALLLGDSALYLCASSLEGPANVLTFGAGSRLTVL.

Many counts were recorded for this clonotype. V gene TRBV3-1 combines with J gene TRBJ2-1, with TRBD1 matching over 7 bases. V dropped 2 bases and J dropped 4; count of bases not matched to a gene: 2. The germline V gene encodes CDR1 LGHDT and CDR2 YNNKEL (reference sequence). CDR3 length: 14 residues. The CDR3 protein is CASSQRTGYNEQFF. The CDR3 DNA is TGTGCCAGCAGCCAAAGGACAGGATACAATGAGCAGTTCTTC.

This clonotype turned up a few times. The rearrangement links TRBV4-1 to TRBJ1-1; tentatively, D is TRBD1 (5 bases). CDR3 length: 15 residues. The germline gives CDR1 MGHRA, CDR2 YSYEKL. The V end was cut by 5 bases, the J end by 0 bases, with 13 bases between. CDR3 bases: TGCGCCAGCAGCTTCCCGGGACTGTTGAACACTGAAGCTTTCTTT. Translating it yields CASSFPGLLNTEAFF.

The chain employs TRBV29-1 and TRBJ1-3; D remains ambiguous. The ends were cut back, 4 bases at V and 3 bases at J, with 4 bases in the middle. The V gene's germline CDR1 is SQVTM and CDR2 ANQGSEA. The length of the CDR3 is 11 residues. CDR3 nucleotides: TGCAGCGTTGTAGGTGGAAACACCATATATTTT. It codes for CSVVGGNTIYF.

This clonotype was seen repeatedly, ten times or more. The chain employs TRBV5-1 and TRBJ1-5; D remains ambiguous. Germline CDR1 is SGHRS and CDR2 is YFSETQ. The CDR3 is made up of 17 amino acids. V was clipped by 6 bases and J by 3 bases, with 22 bases between them. CDR3 in amino acids: CASKLRPGNGNNQPQHF. CDR3 nucleotide sequence: TGCGCCAGCAAACTGAGGCCCGGCAACGGCAACAATCAGCCCCAGCATTTT.

This clonotype showed up many times. The chain is built from TRBV2 and TRBJ2-5; D may correspond to TRBD1 or TRBD2 (5 bases each). V was clipped by 3 bases and J by 5 bases, with 16 bases between them. The CDR3 sequence is 15 residues long. Germline-derived CDR1 and CDR2 are SNHLY and FYNNEI. CDR3 nucleotides: TGTGCCAGCAGTGATTTGGGGCTCGGGGAGGAGACCCAGTACTTC. Protein: CASSDLGLGEETQYF.